This TCR beta chain was sequenced for a study of CD8+CD57+ T cells in acquired aplastic anemia. Patients selected for sequencing had displayed CD8+CD57+ cell expansion by flow cytometry. With no exception, the patients had severe acquired aplastic anemia. Among the patients, none had received any therapy at the time of blood sampling. It was genomic DNA that served as the template for profiling TCR beta VDJ and CDR3. TCRdb re-analysed the reads in MiXCR, keeping a single row per CDR3 protein. The sample lists roughly 250,000 distinct CDR3 sequences, around 82% occurring once. A word on this clonotype: Its matching antigen is unknown.

This CDR3 comprises 14 residues. Germline values: CDR1 SGDLS, CDR2 YYNGEE. Trimming stripped 3 bases from V and 8 bases from J, with 17 bases between. Findings of the study overall: Patients and controls had in common approximately 29 CD8+ CDR3 sequences. Controls and patients did not differ significantly in CD8+ Simpson's diversity.

Sequencing used sorted CD4+, CD8+, or CD8+CD57+ T cells (not recorded which) from PBMCs. The source of this sequence is a human donor with aplastic anemia. The rearrangement links TRBV9 to TRBJ1-1; TRBD1 might be the D (6 bases). The CDR3: CASSGGADNFEAFF. CDR3 nucleotide sequence: TGTGCCAGCAGCGGGGGGGCAGACAACTTCGAAGCTTTCTTT.